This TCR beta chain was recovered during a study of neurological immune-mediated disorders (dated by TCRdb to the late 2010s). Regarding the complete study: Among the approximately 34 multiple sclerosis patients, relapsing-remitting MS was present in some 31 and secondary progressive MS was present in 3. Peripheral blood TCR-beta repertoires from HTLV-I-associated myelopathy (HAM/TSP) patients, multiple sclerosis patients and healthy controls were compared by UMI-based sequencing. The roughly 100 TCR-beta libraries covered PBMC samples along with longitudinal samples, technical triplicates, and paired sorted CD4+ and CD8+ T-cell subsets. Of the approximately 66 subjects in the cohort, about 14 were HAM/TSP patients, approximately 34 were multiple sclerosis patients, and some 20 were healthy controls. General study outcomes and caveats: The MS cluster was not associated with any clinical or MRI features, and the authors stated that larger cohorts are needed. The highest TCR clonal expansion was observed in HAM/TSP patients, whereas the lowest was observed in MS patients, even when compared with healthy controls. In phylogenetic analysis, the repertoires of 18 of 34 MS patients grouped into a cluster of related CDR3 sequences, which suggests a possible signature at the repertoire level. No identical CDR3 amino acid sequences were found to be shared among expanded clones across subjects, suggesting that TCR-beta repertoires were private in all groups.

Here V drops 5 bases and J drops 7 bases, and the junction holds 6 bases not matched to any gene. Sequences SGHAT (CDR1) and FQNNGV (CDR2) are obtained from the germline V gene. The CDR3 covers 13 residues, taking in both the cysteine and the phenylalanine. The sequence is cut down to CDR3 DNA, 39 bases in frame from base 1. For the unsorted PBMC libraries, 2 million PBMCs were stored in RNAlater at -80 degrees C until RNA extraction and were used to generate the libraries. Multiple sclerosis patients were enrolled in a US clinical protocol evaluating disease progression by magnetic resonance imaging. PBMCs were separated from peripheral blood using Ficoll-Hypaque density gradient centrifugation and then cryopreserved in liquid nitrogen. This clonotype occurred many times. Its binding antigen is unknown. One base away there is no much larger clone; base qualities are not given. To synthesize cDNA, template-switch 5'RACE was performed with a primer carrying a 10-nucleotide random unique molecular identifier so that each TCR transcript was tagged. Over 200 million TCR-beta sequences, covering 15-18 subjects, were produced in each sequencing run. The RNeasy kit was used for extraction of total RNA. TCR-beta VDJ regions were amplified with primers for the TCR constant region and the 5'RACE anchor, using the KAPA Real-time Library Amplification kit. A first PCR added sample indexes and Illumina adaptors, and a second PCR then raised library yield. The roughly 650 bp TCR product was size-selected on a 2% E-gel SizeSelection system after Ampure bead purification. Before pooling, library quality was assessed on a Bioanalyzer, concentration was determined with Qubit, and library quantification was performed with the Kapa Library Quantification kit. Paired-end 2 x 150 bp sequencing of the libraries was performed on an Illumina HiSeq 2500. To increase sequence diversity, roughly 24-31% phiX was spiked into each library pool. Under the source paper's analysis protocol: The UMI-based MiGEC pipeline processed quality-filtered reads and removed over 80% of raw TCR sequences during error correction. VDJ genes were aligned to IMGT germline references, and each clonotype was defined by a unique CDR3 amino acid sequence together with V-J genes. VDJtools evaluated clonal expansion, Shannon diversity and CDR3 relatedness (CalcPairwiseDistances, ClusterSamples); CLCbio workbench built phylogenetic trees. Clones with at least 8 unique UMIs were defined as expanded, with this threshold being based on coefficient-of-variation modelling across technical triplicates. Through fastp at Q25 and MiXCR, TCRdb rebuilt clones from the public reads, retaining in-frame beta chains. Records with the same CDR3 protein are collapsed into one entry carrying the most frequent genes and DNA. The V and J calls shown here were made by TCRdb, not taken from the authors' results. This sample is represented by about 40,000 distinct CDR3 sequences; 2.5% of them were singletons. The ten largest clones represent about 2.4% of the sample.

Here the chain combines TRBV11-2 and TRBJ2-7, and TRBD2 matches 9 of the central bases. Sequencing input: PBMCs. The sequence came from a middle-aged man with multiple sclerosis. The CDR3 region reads CASSTGLANEQYF. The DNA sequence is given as TGTGCCAGCAGCACAGGACTAGCGAATGAGCAGTACTTC.